This entry concerns a single T cell receptor (beta chain). Its antigen is unknown. The sample belongs to a study of cytomegalovirus exposure and HLA in healthy donors. Study-level points and caveats: Further analysis was carried out later, and it showed several of the most significant clusters appearing linked to common viral pathogens. Earlier analysis found most TCR beta V segments productive about 87% or about 30% of the time.

Both 60 Vbeta primers and 13 Jbeta primers went into the PCR. Measured with immunoSEQ multiplex PCR; TCRdb has only the in-frame clones, and not every one. The data contain roughly 120,000 clones, around 70% of them singletons. CDR3 size: 16 residues. Germline CDR1 SNHLY, CDR2 FYNNEI. V trimming: 4 bases; J trimming: 2 bases; junction bases outside the gene matches: 7. V gene TRBV2 combines with J gene TRBJ1-3; 8 nucleotides align to TRBD1. The sample consisted of PBMCs. The receptor was isolated from a woman aged 18 to 35 in good health and CMV-seronegative. CDR3 in amino acids: CASSAGAGGPGNTIYF. CDR3 sequence (DNA): TGTGCCAGCAGTGCGGGGGCAGGGGGCCCTGGAAACACCATATATTTT.